This TCR beta chain was recovered during a study of breast tumors, draining lymph nodes, adjacent tissues. On this clonotype: Its antigen is as yet unknown.

The germline V gene encodes CDR1 KGHDR and CDR2 SFDVKD. The CDR3 consists of 15 residues. Trimming took 5 bases from V and 5 from J, leaving 14 bases between them. MiXCR was run by TCRdb on the multiplex PCR reads, yielding one entry per CDR3 protein. The data contain approximately 210,000 distinct CDR3 sequences, around 35% of them singletons. Samples came from axillary lymph nodes draining the breast cancer. Findings and limits, study-wide: Findings are consistent with lymph node origin and intratumoral expansion of most tumor T cells. Tumors had less TCR diversity than lymph nodes, more than nontumor tissue. Compared with basal-like, luminal-like tumors shared significantly more repertoire with nontumor tissue.

The receptor's source is a female donor with breast cancer. Some clones in this sample may be carry-over from other donors' samples. Sample: axillary lymph node tissue. This sequence joins TRBV24-1 and TRBJ1-4; D remains unclear. CDR3 nucleotides: TGTGCCACCAGTGGGACTAGCGGGCACAATGAAAAACTGTTTTTT. Translation: CATSGTSGHNEKLFF.